This paragraph covers one T cell receptor beta chain sequence. Its binding antigen is unknown. A much larger clone differs by one base, so this may be a read error. These data come from a study of molecular identifiers for immune sequencing clone quantification listed by TCRdb under 2018. Some background on the complete study: For a replicate experiment, RNA from around 18,000 or 91,000 naive CD8 T cells was divided into five aliquots, and four of the five aliquots were sequenced. CD8 T cells were used in a methods study to benchmark molecular-identifier clustering-based TCR repertoire sequencing (MIDCIRS) and TCR RNA copy counting. General conclusions and limits of the study: In CMV-specific effector cells, over 99% of molecules were held by clones above 20 RNA copies, whereas under 1% of molecules were held by such clones in naive cells. The sizes of highly expanded clones could end up underestimated when identical TCR molecules share a barcode. Spiked-in Jurkat TCR RNA equal to a single cell's worth was reported to be detectable even within 1,100,000 naive CD8 T cells. The naive libraries included spiked-in Jurkat TCR RNA (roughly nine copies' worth), and this Jurkat TCR RNA is not part of the donor repertoire. When barcode sub-clustering was left out, chimeric consensus sequences inflated TCR diversity, with chimeras reaching as high as 47%. Around 2.9 recovered TCR RNA copies per cell were obtained by modeling, versus roughly 10 by digital PCR, implying a capture efficiency of 25% to 30%.

From cysteine to phenylalanine, the CDR3 is 13 amino acids long. The sequence is cut down to CDR3 DNA, 39 bases in frame from base 1. The germline V gene yields SGHVS for CDR1 and FQNEAQ for CDR2. The protocol used for the library was PCR. Sequencing instrument: NextSeq 500. Preparation of bulk TCR libraries followed a previously described approach, with the TCR primers listed in Table S5. The Qiagen AllPrep DNA/RNA kit was used to purify total RNA. Before analysis, reads from multiple sequencing runs of one library were combined. The authors processed their data as follows. Only reads with exact TCR constant sequence were kept, trimmed to 150 nt, and grouped by their 12-nt molecular barcodes. Reads within each barcode group were sub-clustered using a 15% Levenshtein threshold, and quality-weighted consensus sequences were constructed for each RNA molecule. Non-functional sequences were excluded, and lower-count sequences lying one edit away from another sequence were also excluded. On the basis of fitting two negative binomial distributions, barcode sub-clusters with fewer than 20% of the maximum read count were discarded. Using fastp trimming at Q25 and MiXCR clonotype assembly, TCRdb reanalyzed the public sequencing data and kept in-frame beta chains. Rows are combined by CDR3 protein, so each entry shows the most common genes and DNA. The V and J calls here are based on TCRdb, not the publication. For this sample the table gives more than 550,000 distinct CDR3 sequences, of which 25% were detected only once. About 0.84% of the sample is held by the ten biggest clonotypes.

Naive CD8 T cell libraries were made from approximately 20,000 to 1,000,000 sorted cells using 10%, 30% or 50% of purified RNA. Naive CD8 T cells were FACS-sorted as CD8+CD4-CCR7+CD45RA+ on a BD FACSAria II into RLT Plus buffer. To test detection sensitivity, Jurkat RNA equivalent to under 12 TCR copies was spiked into samples of about 19,000-1,100,000 naive CD8 T cells. CD8 T cells were enriched with RosetteSep CD8+ T Cell Enrichment Cocktail and Ficoll-Paque, followed by ACK red cell lysis. The receptor comes from a human donor in good health. Some libraries in this study had Jurkat cell RNA spiked in. The sequence joins TRBV7-8 to TRBJ2-2, and possibly TRBD2, on 6 matching bases. What was sequenced was naive CD8+ T cells from blood, with Jurkat cell RNA spiked in. The cell subset or site label here, explained by the study, means: FACS-sorted CD8+CD4-CCR7+CD45RA+ naive T cells. The CDR3 reads as follows: CVSSLGRTGELFF. The nucleotide sequence reads as follows: TGTGTCAGCAGCTTAGGGAGGACCGGGGAGCTGTTTTTT. The full variable domain, with segments outside the CDR3 supplied by the reference TRBV7-8 and TRBJ2-2 proteins, appears as GAGVSQSPRYKVAKRGQDVALRCDPISGHVSLFWYQQALGQGPEFLTYFQNEAQLDKSGLPSDRFFAERPEGSVSTLKIQRTQQEDSAVYLCVSSLGRTGELFFGEGSRLTVL.